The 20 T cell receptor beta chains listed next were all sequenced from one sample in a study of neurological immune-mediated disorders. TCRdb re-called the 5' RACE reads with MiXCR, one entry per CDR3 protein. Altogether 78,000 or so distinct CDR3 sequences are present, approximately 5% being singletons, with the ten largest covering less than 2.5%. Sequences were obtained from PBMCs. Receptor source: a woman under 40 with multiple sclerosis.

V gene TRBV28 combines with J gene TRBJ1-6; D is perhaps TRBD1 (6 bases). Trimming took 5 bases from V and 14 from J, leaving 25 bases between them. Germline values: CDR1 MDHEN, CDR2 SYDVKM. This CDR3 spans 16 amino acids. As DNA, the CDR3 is TGTGCCAGCAGTCCCCTTGGGGGGCAGGCTTCGATGGCCCTCCACTTT. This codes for CASSPLGGQASMALHF.

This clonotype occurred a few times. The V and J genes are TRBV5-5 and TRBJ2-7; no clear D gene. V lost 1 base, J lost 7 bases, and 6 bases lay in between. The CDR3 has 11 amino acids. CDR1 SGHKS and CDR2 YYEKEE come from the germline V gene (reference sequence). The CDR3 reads CASSLPGEQYF. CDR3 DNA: TGTGCCAGCAGCTTGCCCGGTGAGCAGTACTTC.

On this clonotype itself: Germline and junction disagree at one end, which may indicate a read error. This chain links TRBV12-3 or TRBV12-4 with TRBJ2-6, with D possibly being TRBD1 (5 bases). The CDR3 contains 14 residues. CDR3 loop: CASSEISGAKVLTF. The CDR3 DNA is TGTGCCAGCAGCGAAATCTCTGGGGCCAAAGTCCTGACTTTC.

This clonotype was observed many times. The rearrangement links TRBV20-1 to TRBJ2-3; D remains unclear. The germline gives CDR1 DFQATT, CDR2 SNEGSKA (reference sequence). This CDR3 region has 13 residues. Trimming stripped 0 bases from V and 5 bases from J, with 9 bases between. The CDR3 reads CSARDLSRDTQYF. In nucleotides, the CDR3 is TGCAGTGCTAGAGATTTGAGCCGAGATACGCAGTATTTT.

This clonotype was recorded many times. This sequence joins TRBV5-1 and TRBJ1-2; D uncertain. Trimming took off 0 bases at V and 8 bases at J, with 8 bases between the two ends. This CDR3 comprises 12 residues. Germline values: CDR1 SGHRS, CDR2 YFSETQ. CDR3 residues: CASSLEDFGYTF. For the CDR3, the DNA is TGCGCCAGCAGCTTGGAGGATTTCGGCTACACCTTC.

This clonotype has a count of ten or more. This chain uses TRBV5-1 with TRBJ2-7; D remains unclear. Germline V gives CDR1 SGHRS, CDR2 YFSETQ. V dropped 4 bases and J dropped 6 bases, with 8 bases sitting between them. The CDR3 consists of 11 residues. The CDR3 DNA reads TGCGCCAGCAGCGACGCCTCCGAGCAGTACTTC. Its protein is CASSDASEQYF.

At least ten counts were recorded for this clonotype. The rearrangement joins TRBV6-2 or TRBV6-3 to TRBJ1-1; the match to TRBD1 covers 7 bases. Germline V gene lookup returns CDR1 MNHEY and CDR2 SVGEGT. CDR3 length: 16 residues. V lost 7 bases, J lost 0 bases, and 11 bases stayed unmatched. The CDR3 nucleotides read TGTGCCAGCAACTCGCCGACAGGGAAGATGAACACTGAAGCTTTCTTT. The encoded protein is CASNSPTGKMNTEAFF.

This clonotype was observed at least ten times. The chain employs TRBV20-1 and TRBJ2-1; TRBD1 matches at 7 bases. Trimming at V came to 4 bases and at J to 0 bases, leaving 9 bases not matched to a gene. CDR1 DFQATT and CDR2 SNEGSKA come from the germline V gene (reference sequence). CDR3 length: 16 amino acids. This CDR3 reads CSATKGTARSYNEQFF. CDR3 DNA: TGCAGTGCTACTAAAGGGACAGCACGCTCCTACAATGAGCAGTTCTTC.

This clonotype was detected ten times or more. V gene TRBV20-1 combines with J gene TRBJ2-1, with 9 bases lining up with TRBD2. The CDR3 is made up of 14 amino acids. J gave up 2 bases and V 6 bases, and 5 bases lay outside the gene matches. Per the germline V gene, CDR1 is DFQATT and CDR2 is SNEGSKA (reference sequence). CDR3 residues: CSAVLAGTYNEQFF. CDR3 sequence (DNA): TGCAGTGCCGTCCTAGCGGGAACCTACAATGAGCAGTTCTTC.

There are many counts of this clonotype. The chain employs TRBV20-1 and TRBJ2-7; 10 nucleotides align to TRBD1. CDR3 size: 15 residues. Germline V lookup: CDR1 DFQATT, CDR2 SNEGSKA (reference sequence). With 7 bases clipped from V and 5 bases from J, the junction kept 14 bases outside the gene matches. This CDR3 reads CSVWAAGQGFDEQYF. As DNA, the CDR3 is TGCAGTGTTTGGGCTGCGGGACAGGGGTTCGACGAGCAGTACTTC.

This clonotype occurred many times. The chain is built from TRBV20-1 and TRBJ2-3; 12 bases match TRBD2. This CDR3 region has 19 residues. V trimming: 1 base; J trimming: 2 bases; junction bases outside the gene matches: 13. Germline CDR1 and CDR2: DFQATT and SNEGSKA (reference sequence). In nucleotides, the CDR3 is TGCAGTGCTAGAGTTTCGCTAGCGGGAGGGCCCAGAACCACAGATACGCAGTATTTT. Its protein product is CSARVSLAGGPRTTDTQYF.

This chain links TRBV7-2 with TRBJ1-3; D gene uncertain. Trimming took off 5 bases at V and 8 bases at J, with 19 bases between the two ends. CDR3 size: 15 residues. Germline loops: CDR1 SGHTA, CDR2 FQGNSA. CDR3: CASSPRVSGWDTIYF. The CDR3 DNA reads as TGTGCCAGCAGCCCGCGGGTGTCGGGGTGGGACACCATATATTTT.

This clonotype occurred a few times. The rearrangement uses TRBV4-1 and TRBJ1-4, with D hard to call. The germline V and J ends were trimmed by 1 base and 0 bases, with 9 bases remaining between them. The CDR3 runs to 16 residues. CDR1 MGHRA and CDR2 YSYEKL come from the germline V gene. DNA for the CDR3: TGCGCCAGCAGCCAAGCGCGCGGTGCAACTAATGAAAAACTGTTTTTT. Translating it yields CASSQARGATNEKLFF.

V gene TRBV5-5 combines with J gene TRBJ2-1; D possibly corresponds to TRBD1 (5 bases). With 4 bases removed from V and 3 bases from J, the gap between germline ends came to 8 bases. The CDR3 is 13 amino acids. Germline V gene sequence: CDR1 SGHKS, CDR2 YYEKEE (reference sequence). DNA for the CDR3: TGTGCCAGCAGCACCGGACACTACAATGAGCAGTTCTTC. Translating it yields CASSTGHYNEQFF.

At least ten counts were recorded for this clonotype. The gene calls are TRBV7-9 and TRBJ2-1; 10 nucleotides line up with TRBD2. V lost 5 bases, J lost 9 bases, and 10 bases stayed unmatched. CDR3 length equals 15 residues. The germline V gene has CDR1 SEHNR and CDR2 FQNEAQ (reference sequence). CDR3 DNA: TGTGCCAGCAGCGAGAGCGGGAGGGCCCTCCCTGAGCAGTTCTTC. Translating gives CASSESGRALPEQFF.

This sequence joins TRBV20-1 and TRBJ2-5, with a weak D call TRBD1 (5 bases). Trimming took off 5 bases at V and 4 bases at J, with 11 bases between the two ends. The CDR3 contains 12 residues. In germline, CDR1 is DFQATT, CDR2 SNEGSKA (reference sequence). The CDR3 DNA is TGCAGTGCTGCAGGGTCGGGAGAGACCCAGTACTTC. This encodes CSAAGSGETQYF.

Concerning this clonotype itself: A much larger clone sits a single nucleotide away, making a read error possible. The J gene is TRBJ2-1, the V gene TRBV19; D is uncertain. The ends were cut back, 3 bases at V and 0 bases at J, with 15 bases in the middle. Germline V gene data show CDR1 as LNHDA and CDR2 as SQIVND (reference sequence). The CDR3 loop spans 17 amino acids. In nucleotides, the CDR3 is TGTGCCAGTAGTATTCGGAAAGGCATCTCCTCCTACAATGAGCAGTTCTTC. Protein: CASSIRKGISSYNEQFF.

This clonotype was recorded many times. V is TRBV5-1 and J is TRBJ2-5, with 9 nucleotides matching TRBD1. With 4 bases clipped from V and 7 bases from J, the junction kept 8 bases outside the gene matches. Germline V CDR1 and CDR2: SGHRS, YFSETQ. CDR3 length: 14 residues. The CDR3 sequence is CASSNGQGLRTQYF. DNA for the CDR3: TGCGCCAGCAGCAACGGACAGGGGTTAAGGACCCAGTACTTC.

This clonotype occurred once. The CDR3 is CSVIAGDPYNEQFF. The CDR3 DNA is TGCAGTGTCATAGCGGGAGACCCCTACAATGAGCAGTTCTTC. This chain uses TRBV20-1 with TRBJ2-1; TRBD2 matches at 9 bases. Losses at the gene ends were 7 bases for V and 2 bases for J; bases not matched to a gene: 6. CDR3 length: 14 amino acids. Germline lookup yields CDR1 DFQATT and CDR2 SNEGSKA (reference sequence).

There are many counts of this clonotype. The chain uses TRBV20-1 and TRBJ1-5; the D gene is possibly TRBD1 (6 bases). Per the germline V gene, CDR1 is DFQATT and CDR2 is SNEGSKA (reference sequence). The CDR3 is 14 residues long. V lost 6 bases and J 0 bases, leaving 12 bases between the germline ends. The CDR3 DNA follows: TGCAGTGCCATGACAGGTCTTAGCAATCAGCCCCAGCATTTT. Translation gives CSAMTGLSNQPQHF.